Below, 13 T cell receptor beta chains from the same sample are listed, as sequenced in a study of human T cells and chemical hapten exposure. This sample's time point: patch test 3, about 24 weeks after DPC sensitization. Treatment: therapeutic diphenylcyclopropenone sensitization with weekly scalp DPC. TCRdb re-called the RACE reads with MiXCR, one entry per CDR3 protein. In the table there are fewer than 100,000 distinct CDR3 sequences, about a tenth of which are singletons. The sample in question was whole blood, obtained in connection with sensitization to the hapten diphenylcyclopropenone (DPC). These receptors were taken from a woman aged 25 to 39 with alopecia areata. Some clones in this sample may be carry-over from other donors' samples.

The genes are TRBV6-1 and TRBJ1-2, with D possibly being TRBD1 (6 bases). Germline V CDR1 and CDR2: MNHNS, SASEGT. This CDR3 contains 11 residues. Between the trimmed V and J ends, which lost 6 bases and 4 bases, there was a span of 6 bases. The CDR3 here is CASRQGYGYTF. CDR3 sequence (DNA): TGTGCCAGCAGACAGGGCTATGGCTACACCTTC.

The V call is TRBV2, the J call TRBJ1-6; TRBD1 might be the D (6 bases). Trimming removed 6 bases from V and 5 bases from J, with 14 bases in between. This CDR3 contains 15 residues. CDR1 and CDR2 from the germline V gene are SNHLY and FYNNEI. The CDR3 coding sequence is TGTGCCAGCAGAAATCAGGGGAAGAATAATTCACCCCTCCACTTT. It encodes CASRNQGKNNSPLHF.

The V gene is TRBV9, the J gene TRBJ2-1, with 7 positions matching TRBD2. The CDR3 has 15 residues. Per germline, CDR1 SGDLS and CDR2 YYNGEE. V lost 0 bases, J lost 2 bases, and 2 bases stayed unmatched. In nucleotides, the CDR3 is TGTGCCAGCAGCGTAGCTAGCGGAACCTACAATGAGCAGTTCTTC. Translating it yields CASSVASGTYNEQFF. The full variable domain, in which reference TRBV9 and TRBJ2-1 provide the parts outside the CDR3, is DSGVTQTPKHLITATGQRVTLRCSPRSGDLSVYWYQQSLDQGLQFLIQYYNGEERAKGNILERFSAQQFPDLHSELNLSSLELGDSALYFCASSVASGTYNEQFFGPGTRLTVL.

This clonotype has only a few counts. The rearrangement links TRBV5-4 to TRBJ2-2; D is perhaps TRBD1 (5 bases). Per the germline V gene, CDR1 is SGHNT and CDR2 is YYREEE (reference sequence). Deletions cut 1 base from V and 0 bases from J, with 10 bases between. The CDR3 runs 16 residues. The CDR3 sequence is CASSLRRQTNTGELFF. CDR3 DNA sequence: TGTGCCAGCAGCTTGCGGAGACAGACGAACACCGGGGAGCTGTTTTTT. Full variable domain (rest looked up from reference TRBV5-4 and TRBJ2-2): ETGVTQSPTHLIKTRGQQVTLRCSSQSGHNTVSWYQQALGQGPQFIFQYYREEENGRGNFPPRFSGLQFPNYSSELNVNALELDDSALYLCASSLRRQTNTGELFFGEGSRLTVL.

This clonotype was counted at least ten times. DNA of the CDR3: TGCGCCAGCAGCTTGGGGGATGAAGGGCACATTCAGTACTTC. Translation gives CASSLGDEGHIQYF. The chain has TRBV5-1 and TRBJ2-4, with no clear D. V was cut by 0 bases and J by 8 bases, with 12 bases left in between. CDR1 and CDR2 from the germline V gene are SGHRS and YFSETQ. CDR3 size: 14 residues.

The chain employs TRBV7-9 and TRBJ2-3; D unclear. Per the germline V gene, CDR1 is SEHNR and CDR2 is FQNEAQ (reference sequence). CDR3 length equals 13 residues. Deletions cut 1 base from V and 2 bases from J, with 4 bases between. The CDR3 spells CASSLVHTDTQYF. For the CDR3, the DNA is TGTGCCAGCAGCTTAGTCCACACAGATACGCAGTATTTT.

This clonotype was observed at least ten times. The genes are TRBV2 and TRBJ2-1; 9 nucleotides line up with TRBD1. Germline V CDR1 and CDR2: SNHLY, FYNNEI. The CDR3 length is 16 residues. V lost 2 bases, J lost 12 bases, and 14 bases stayed unmatched. CDR3 residues: CASSESTGGTGSVQFF. As DNA, the CDR3 is TGTGCCAGCAGTGAATCGACAGGGGGGACGGGTTCGGTGCAGTTCTTC. Full variable domain (remainder filled in from reference TRBV2 and TRBJ2-1): EPEVTQTPSHQVTQMGQEVILRCVPISNHLYFYWYRQILGQKVEFLVSFYNNEISEKSEIFDDQFSVERPDGSNFTLKIRSTKLEDSAMYFCASSESTGGTGSVQFFGPGTRLTVL.

This clonotype has a handful of counts. The CDR3, as DNA: TGTGCCAGCAGACCCAGGGGGCGTACTGAAGCTTTCTTT. As protein: CASRPRGRTEAFF. The chain carries TRBV28 and TRBJ1-1; 8 bases match TRBD1. Germline lookup yields CDR1 MDHEN and CDR2 SYDVKM. V trimming: 6 bases; J trimming: 5 bases; junction bases outside the gene matches: 5. The CDR3 spans 13 residues.

This clonotype was picked up a small number of times. V gene TRBV27 combines with J gene TRBJ2-3; D may be TRBD2 (5 bases). V was pared by 5 bases and J by 5 bases, with 11 bases between. The CDR3 loop spans 13 amino acids. Germline V gene data show CDR1 as MNHEY and CDR2 as SMNVEV (reference sequence). The CDR3 here is CASSPLVIDTQYF. CDR3 DNA sequence: TGTGCCAGCAGTCCACTAGTCATAGATACGCAGTATTTT.

This clonotype was seen ten or more times. This sequence joins TRBV24-1 and TRBJ1-5, with D possibly being TRBD1 (5 bases). Trimming took 4 bases from V and 7 from J, leaving 10 bases between them. Germline V gene sequence: CDR1 KGHDR, CDR2 SFDVKD. The CDR3 covers 13 residues. Here the CDR3 reads CATSDQGRQPQHF. The CDR3 DNA reads as TGTGCCACCAGTGACCAGGGTAGACAGCCCCAGCATTTT.

CDR3 region: CSAPRTWGYNEQFF. DNA for the CDR3: TGCAGTGCTCCCCGGACGTGGGGGTACAATGAGCAGTTCTTC. This chain joins TRBV20-1 and TRBJ2-1, with D possibly being TRBD1 or TRBD2 (5 bases each). Looked up from germline, CDR1 is DFQATT and CDR2 is SNEGSKA (reference sequence). V shed 5 bases and J shed 4 bases, with 15 bases lying between them. The CDR3 totals 14 residues.

This clonotype was recorded at least ten times. V and J are TRBV20-1 and TRBJ1-6; D gene uncertain. Germline V gene lookup returns CDR1 DFQATT and CDR2 SNEGSKA (reference sequence). Trimming cost V 3 bases and J 0 bases, with 6 bases left between them. The CDR3 loop spans 14 amino acids. The CDR3 region is CSARRLSYNSPLHF. The CDR3 bases are TGCAGTGCTAGGAGGCTCTCCTATAATTCACCCCTCCACTTT.

CDR3 DNA sequence: TGTGCTAGTGCCGGGGACAGGGGAGAAGAGACCCAGTACTTC. This sequence encodes CASAGDRGEETQYF. The V call is TRBV12-5, the J call TRBJ2-5; the match to TRBD1 covers 10 bases. This CDR3 has 14 residues. Germline CDR1 is LGHNT and CDR2 is FRNRAP. With V trimmed by 7 bases and J by 3 bases, 5 bases remained unmatched.